These 19 T cell receptor beta chains share one sample of origin, sequenced in a study of control samples from healthy donors and cancer patients. Some clones are missing from TCRdb's copy, which holds only in-frame ones; the method was immunoSEQ multiplex PCR. Of over 150,000 clones in the sample, approximately 94% were seen once. The sample taken for sequencing was PBMCs. Source of these receptors: a man aged 55-75 years with colorectal cancer.

The chain employs TRBV3-1 (or the pseudogene TRBV3-2) and TRBJ1-5; the match to TRBD1 covers 7 bases. Losses at the gene ends were 1 base for V and 6 bases for J; bases not matched to a gene: 3. Germline CDR1 and CDR2: LGHDT and YNNKEL (reference sequence). This CDR3 comprises 14 residues. CDR3 residues: CASSQGGQLQPQHF. The CDR3 bases are TGTGCCAGCAGCCAAGGGGGACAGCTTCAGCCCCAGCATTTT.

This chain uses TRBV18 with TRBJ2-5, with TRBD1 identical over 10 bases. CDR3 size: 14 residues. CDR1 KGHSH and CDR2 LQKENI come from the germline V gene. Trimming took 6 bases from V and 4 from J; bases not matched to a gene: 5. CDR3 amino acids: CASSGQGIVETQYF. The CDR3 DNA sequence: TGTGCCAGCTCGGGACAGGGGATCGTAGAGACCCAGTACTTC.

The V gene is TRBV10-3, the J gene TRBJ2-1; 10 nucleotides match TRBD2. The CDR3 runs 15 residues. Germline V lookup: CDR1 ENHRY, CDR2 SYGVKD. J gave up 4 bases and V 5 bases, and 5 bases lay outside the gene matches. The CDR3 DNA reads as TGTGCCATCAGTTTCAGCGGGGGGGAATACAATGAGCAGTTCTTC. Residues: CAISFSGGEYNEQFF.

The chain has TRBV2 and TRBJ2-5; TRBD2 matches 7 bases. Germline CDR1 reads SNHLY; CDR2 reads FYNNEI. The CDR3 is 16 residues long. The trim removed 6 bases at V and 2 bases at J, leaving 12 bases unmatched. The CDR3 region has the DNA TGTGCCAGCAGGGCGGGAGAGTTGGGTGAACAAGAGACCCAGTACTTC. It is translated as CASRAGELGEQETQYF.

The rearrangement uses TRBV30 and TRBJ1-2; D may be TRBD1 (6 bases). The CDR3 has 14 residues. Germline CDR1 is GTSNPN and CDR2 is SVGIG (reference sequence). Deletions cut 1 base from V and 5 bases from J, with 14 bases between. The CDR3 protein is CAWSGGGWGYGYTF. The DNA for the CDR3 is TGTGCCTGGAGTGGAGGGGGTTGGGGGTATGGCTACACCTTC.

The chain is built from TRBV30 and TRBJ1-6; D is perhaps TRBD1 (5 bases). V was clipped by 1 base and J by 14 bases, with 12 bases between them. The CDR3 length is 12 residues. Germline lookup yields CDR1 GTSNPN and CDR2 SVGIG (reference sequence). Here the CDR3 reads CAWSGPSGALHF. The CDR3 bases are TGTGCCTGGAGTGGACCGTCGGGGGCCCTCCACTTT. Based on the CDR3 plus reference TRBV30 and TRBJ1-6, the full variable domain is SQTIHQWPATLVQPVGSPLSLECTVEGTSNPNLYWYRQAAGRGLQLLFYSVGIGQISSEVPQNLSASRPQDRQFILSSKKLLLSDSGFYLCAWSGPSGALHFGNGTRLTVT.

The chain carries TRBV24-1 and TRBJ1-2, with a weak D call TRBD1 (6 bases). V gave up 3 bases and J gave up 2 bases, with 9 bases separating them. Germline V gene sequence: CDR1 KGHDR, CDR2 SFDVKD. The CDR3 has 14 amino acids. CDR3 amino acids: CATSDRTVNYGYTF. The CDR3, as DNA: TGTGCCACCAGTGATCGGACAGTGAACTATGGCTACACCTTC.

This rearrangement joins TRBV30 to TRBJ1-3; a weak D match, TRBD1 (5 bases). Trimming took off 4 bases at V and 0 bases at J, with 16 bases between the two ends. The germline V gene encodes CDR1 GTSNPN and CDR2 SVGIG (reference sequence). The CDR3 is made up of 16 amino acids. The CDR3 DNA reads as TGTGCCTGGAAACCTCTCAGGGAGAGCTCTGGAAACACCATATATTTT. Its protein product is CAWKPLRESSGNTIYF.

The V gene is TRBV19, the J gene TRBJ1-1, with 8 bases identical to TRBD1. The V and J ends lost 1 base and 9 bases, in that order; junction bases with no gene match: 13. The germline V gene has CDR1 LNHDA and CDR2 SQIVND (reference sequence). This CDR3 contains 16 residues. The CDR3 is CASSIGSNGQGTKAFF. The DNA for the CDR3 is TGTGCCAGTAGTATAGGTTCCAACGGACAGGGAACGAAAGCTTTCTTT.

The rearrangement joins TRBV18 to TRBJ1-1; D is ambiguous. This CDR3 is built from 14 residues. Looked up from germline, CDR1 is KGHSH and CDR2 is LQKENI. V lost 2 bases to trimming and J lost 1 base, with 8 bases between them. CDR3 region: CASSPAQANTEAFF. The CDR3, as DNA: TGTGCCAGCTCACCAGCGCAGGCGAACACTGAAGCTTTCTTT.

The gene calls are TRBV5-1 and TRBJ2-1, with TRBD2 as a possible D gene (6 bases). The CDR3 extends over 14 amino acids. Germline CDR1 is SGHRS and CDR2 is YFSETQ. The ends were cut back, 4 bases at V and 11 bases at J, with 19 bases in the middle. CDR3 nucleotides: TGCGCCAGCAGCGGTCTGGCATTACGGGGGAAGCAGTTCTTC. Translation gives CASSGLALRGKQFF.

The chain has TRBV18 and TRBJ1-4, with D possibly being TRBD1 (5 bases). This CDR3 is built from 17 residues. The germline V gene encodes CDR1 KGHSH and CDR2 LQKENI. Trimming took 2 bases from V and 5 from J, leaving 18 bases between them. The CDR3 DNA follows: TGTGCCAGCTCACCAGCCTCTCAGCAGGGCCAAAATGAAAAACTGTTTTTT. This sequence encodes CASSPASQQGQNEKLFF.

This clone has a handful of counts. The gene calls are TRBV6-5 and TRBJ1-6; D gene ambiguous. The V gene's germline CDR1 is MNHEY and CDR2 SVGAGI. The length of the CDR3 is 14 residues. Trimming cost V 8 bases and J 7 bases, with 15 bases left between them. The DNA for the CDR3 is TGTGCCAGCGAACTCCCTAGGCAAAATTCACCCCTCCACTTT. Protein sequence: CASELPRQNSPLHF.

This clone has just one count. The V and J genes are TRBV30 and TRBJ1-1; D gene uncertain. The CDR3 is 11 residues long. The germline V and J ends were trimmed by 2 bases and 10 bases, with 11 bases remaining between them. Germline loops: CDR1 GTSNPN, CDR2 SVGIG (reference sequence). The CDR3 is CAWSRRVRAFF. The CDR3 DNA is TGTGCCTGGAGTCGGAGAGTTCGAGCTTTCTTT. Full variable domain (outside the CDR3, taken from reference TRBV30 and TRBJ1-1): SQTIHQWPATLVQPVGSPLSLECTVEGTSNPNLYWYRQAAGRGLQLLFYSVGIGQISSEVPQNLSASRPQDRQFILSSKKLLLSDSGFYLCAWSRRVRAFFGQGTRLTVV.

V gene TRBV18 combines with J gene TRBJ1-4; D is undetermined. Per the germline V gene, CDR1 is KGHSH and CDR2 is LQKENI. The CDR3 runs to 13 residues. Trimming left V 4 bases short and J 4 bases short, with 7 bases between. The CDR3 is CASSLGVNEKLFF. CDR3 coding DNA: TGTGCCAGCTCACTCGGGGTTAATGAAAAACTGTTTTTT.

J is TRBJ1-5 and V is TRBV6-2 or TRBV6-3; no clear D. CDR1 is MNHEY, CDR2 SVGEGT, per germline. The V end lost 3 bases, the J end lost 6 bases, and 9 bases lay between the germline ends. The CDR3 contains 13 residues. CDR3 sequence: CASSYVWGQPQHF. DNA for the CDR3: TGTGCCAGCAGTTATGTCTGGGGTCAGCCCCAGCATTTT.

This clone was detected only once. The rearrangement joins TRBV5-5 to TRBJ1-2; 8 bases agree with TRBD1. CDR1 SGHKS and CDR2 YYEKEE come from the germline V gene (reference sequence). Losses at the gene ends were 5 bases for V and 4 bases for J; bases not matched to a gene: 10. The CDR3 runs 15 residues. The CDR3 reads CASSPRTGSFYGYTF. The CDR3 DNA follows: TGTGCCAGCAGTCCCCGGACAGGGTCCTTCTATGGCTACACCTTC. Together with reference TRBV5-5 and TRBJ1-2, the CDR3 gives the full variable domain: DAGVTQSPTHLIKTRGQQVTLRCSPISGHKSVSWYQQVLGQGPQFIFQYYEKEERGRGNFPDRFSARQFPNYSSELNVNALLLGDSALYLCASSPRTGSFYGYTFGSGTRLTVV.

The chain recombines TRBV27 with TRBJ2-1, with 11 positions matching TRBD2. The CDR3 sequence is 16 residues long. Trimming at V came to 2 bases and at J to 12 bases, leaving 12 bases not matched to a gene. Germline loops: CDR1 MNHEY, CDR2 SMNVEV (reference sequence). The CDR3 sequence is CASSLRGLAGGGGQFF. The CDR3 DNA follows: TGTGCCAGCAGTTTAAGAGGGCTAGCGGGGGGAGGGGGGCAGTTCTTC.

The rearrangement uses TRBV6-5 and TRBJ2-3; TRBD1 aligns across 8 bases. Germline V gene lookup returns CDR1 MNHEY and CDR2 SVGAGI. This CDR3 has 15 residues. The V gene end was trimmed by 2 bases and the J gene end by 2 bases; junction bases not matched to a gene: 3. Here the CDR3 DNA reads TGTGCCAGCAGTTACGCGACAGGGGTCACAGATACGCAGTATTTT. Its translation is CASSYATGVTDTQYF.